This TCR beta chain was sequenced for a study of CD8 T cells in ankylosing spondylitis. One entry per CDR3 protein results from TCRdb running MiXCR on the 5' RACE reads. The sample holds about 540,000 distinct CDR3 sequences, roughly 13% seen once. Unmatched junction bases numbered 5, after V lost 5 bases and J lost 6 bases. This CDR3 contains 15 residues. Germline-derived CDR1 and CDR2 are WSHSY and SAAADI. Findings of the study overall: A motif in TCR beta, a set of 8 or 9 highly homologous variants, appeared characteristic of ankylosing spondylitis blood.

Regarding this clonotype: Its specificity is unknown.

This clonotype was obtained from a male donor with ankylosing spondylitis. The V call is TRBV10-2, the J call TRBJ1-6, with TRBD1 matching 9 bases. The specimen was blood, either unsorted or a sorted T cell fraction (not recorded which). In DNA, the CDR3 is TGCGCCAGCAGTCACCCGGGACAGGGTAATTCACCCCTCCACTTT. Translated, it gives CASSHPGQGNSPLHF.